The 9 T cell receptor beta chains reported below all come from one sample, sequenced in a study of cytomegalovirus exposure and HLA in healthy donors. Primers: 60 Vbeta forward and 13 Jbeta reverse. Libraries were prepared by immunoSEQ multiplex PCR; TCRdb keeps only in-frame clonotypes and omits some of them. The sample yields about 150,000 clones, 68% seen once. Sequencing was performed on PBMCs. The source of these receptors is a man between 60 and 75 years old in good health and CMV-seronegative.

This CDR3 reads CASIRDIMNTEAFF. In nucleotides, the CDR3 is TGTGCCAGTATTAGGGACATCATGAACACTGAAGCTTTCTTT. J is TRBJ1-1 and V is TRBV19, with D tentatively TRBD1 (6 bases). Germline-derived CDR1 and CDR2 are LNHDA and SQIVND (reference sequence). This CDR3 has 14 residues. Trimming stripped 7 bases from V and 0 bases from J, with 12 bases between.

V usage is TRBV12-5 and J usage is TRBJ2-2, with D maybe TRBD1 (7 bases). V dropped 2 bases and J dropped 6 bases, with 16 bases sitting between them. There are 16 residues in the CDR3. CDR1 LGHNT and CDR2 FRNRAP come from the germline V gene. Written as DNA, the CDR3 is TGTGCTAGTGGTTTGTCAACAGGAGGGGGCTCCGGGGAGCTGTTTTTT. Protein product: CASGLSTGGGSGELFF.

The chain is built from TRBV20-1 and TRBJ1-2, with D perhaps matching TRBD1 (5 bases). Trimming pared 5 bases from V and 8 bases from J, leaving 9 bases between. Germline V gene sequence: CDR1 DFQATT, CDR2 SNEGSKA (reference sequence). This CDR3 spans 10 amino acids. This chain's CDR3 is CSAERGGYTF. The CDR3 nucleotides read TGCAGTGCTGAAAGGGGAGGCTACACCTTC.

This chain connects TRBV28 to TRBJ1-2; no reliable D call. Germline CDR1 reads MDHEN; CDR2 reads SYDVKM. The CDR3 totals 15 residues. Trimming took 3 bases from V and 2 from J, leaving 13 bases between them. CDR3 bases: TGTGCCAGCAGTTTTTTTCGGGTGATCAACTATGGCTACACCTTC. Its protein product is CASSFFRVINYGYTF.

This clone was picked up one time. The rearrangement uses TRBV9 and TRBJ2-5; 7 positions agree with TRBD2. The CDR3 has 16 amino acids. Germline values: CDR1 SGDLS, CDR2 YYNGEE. Unmatched junction bases numbered 8, after V lost 0 bases and J lost 3 bases. The CDR3 here is CASSVVSSGGEETQYF. The CDR3 nucleotides read TGTGCCAGCAGCGTAGTGTCTAGCGGAGGGGAAGAGACCCAGTACTTC.

This clone was detected only once. The chain recombines TRBV19 with TRBJ2-7; 11 bases line up with TRBD1. J was trimmed by 5 bases and V by 3 bases; bases with no gene match: 9. CDR1 is LNHDA and CDR2 is SQIVND in the germline V gene (reference sequence). The length of the CDR3 is 16 residues. CDR3 DNA sequence: TGTGCCAGTAGTATCGGATGGGACAGGGGGAAGGACGAGCAGTACTTC. This encodes CASSIGWDRGKDEQYF.

This chain uses TRBV6-1 with TRBJ2-2, with D uncertain. V dropped 7 bases and J dropped 0 bases, with 12 bases sitting between them. Germline assignment: CDR1 MNHNS and CDR2 SASEGT. CDR3 length equals 15 residues. The CDR3 sequence is CASTKETSNTGELFF. CDR3 DNA sequence: TGTGCCAGCACGAAGGAGACTTCGAACACCGGGGAGCTGTTTTTT.

The CDR3: CASSRTGQQETQYF. CDR3 nucleotide sequence: TGTGCCAGCAGCCGGACAGGGCAGCAAGAGACCCAGTACTTC. The chain couples TRBV5-6 to TRBJ2-5, with 8 bases aligning to TRBD1. Germline V gene data show CDR1 as SGHDT and CDR2 as YYEEEE. The CDR3 totals 14 residues. J lost 2 bases, V lost 4 bases, and 4 bases had no gene match. The full variable domain, in which reference TRBV5-6 and TRBJ2-5 provide the parts outside the CDR3, is DAGVTQSPTHLIKTRGQQVTLRCSPKSGHDTVSWYQQALGQGPQFIFQYYEEEERQRGNFPDRFSGHQFPNYSSELNVNALLLGDSALYLCASSRTGQQETQYFGPGTRLLVL.

The chain carries TRBV5-1 and TRBJ2-1; the match to TRBD2 covers 7 bases. V lost 4 bases to trimming and J lost 0 bases; unmatched junction nucleotides: 10. The CDR3 covers 17 residues. Germline CDR1 is SGHRS and CDR2 is YFSETQ. DNA of the CDR3: TGCGCCAGCAGCAGGTTGCGGGAGAAGGGCTCCTACAATGAGCAGTTCTTC. It yields the protein CASSRLREKGSYNEQFF.